This T cell receptor (beta chain) is drawn from a study of CD8 T cells in Susac syndrome. Trimming took off 0 bases at V and 7 bases at J, with 7 bases between the two ends. Germline lookup yields CDR1 DFQATT and CDR2 SNEGSKA (reference sequence). The length of the CDR3 is 11 residues. This clonotype showed up just once. With random hexamers, 0.5 to 1 ug RNA was reverse transcribed. TCRdb re-analysed the immunoSEQ multiplex PCR reads in MiXCR, keeping a single row per CDR3 protein. Of tens of thousands of distinct CDR3 sequences listed, over 90% are singletons. The TCR comes from a human donor in good health. The material sequenced was CD8+ T cells from PBMCs. The chain carries TRBV20-1 and TRBJ2-7; tentative D call: TRBD2 (5 bases). CDR3 in DNA: TGCAGTGCTAGAGAGCCGGGAGAGCAGTACTTC. This encodes CSAREPGEQYF.